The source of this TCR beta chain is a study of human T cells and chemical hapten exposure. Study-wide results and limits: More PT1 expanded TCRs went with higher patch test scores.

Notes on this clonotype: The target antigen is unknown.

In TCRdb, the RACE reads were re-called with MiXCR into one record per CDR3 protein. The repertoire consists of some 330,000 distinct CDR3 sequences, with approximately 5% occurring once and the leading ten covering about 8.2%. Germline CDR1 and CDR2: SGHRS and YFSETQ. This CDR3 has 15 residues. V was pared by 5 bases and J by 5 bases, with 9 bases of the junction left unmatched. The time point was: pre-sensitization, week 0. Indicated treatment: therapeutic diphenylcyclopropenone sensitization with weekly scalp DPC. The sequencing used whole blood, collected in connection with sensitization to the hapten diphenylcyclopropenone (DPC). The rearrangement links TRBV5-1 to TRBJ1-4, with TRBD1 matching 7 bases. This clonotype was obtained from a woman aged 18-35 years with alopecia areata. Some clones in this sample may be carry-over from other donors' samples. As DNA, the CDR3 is TGCGCCAGCAGGACGAGGGGGCAGGCAAATGAAAAACTGTTTTTT. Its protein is CASRTRGQANEKLFF.